This T cell receptor beta chain was sequenced for a study of T-cell memory formation after mild COVID-19. Study information: The study found TCR clusters largely donor specific. Study-wide results and limits: Later expanders leaned CD4+, whereas day 15 to 85 contracting clones were balanced CD4/CD8. Several responding clones turned up in pre-infection memory, indicating that cross-reactive memory may have taken part.

TCRdb reprocessed the 5' RACE reads with MiXCR, giving one entry per CDR3 protein. The data show a few hundred thousand distinct CDR3 sequences, around a fifth seen once. As regards this clonotype: Its target is not known.

The clonotype was recovered from an adult woman who had mild COVID-19 (a few samples of this study predate the infection). Cell type and time point are not known. Sequences were obtained from PBMCs or a T cell subset sorted from them (not recorded which).

The CDR3 protein is CASSPVGAGGGDYTF. The CDR3, as DNA: TGTGCCAGCAGCCCGGTGGGGGCAGGGGGCGGAGACTACACCTTC. This chain uses TRBV7-2 with TRBJ1-2; TRBD1 agrees at 8 bases. The CDR3 is 15 amino acids. The V segment lost 5 bases and the J segment 10 bases; nucleotides outside the gene matches: 15. Germline V gives CDR1 SGHTA, CDR2 FQGNSA.